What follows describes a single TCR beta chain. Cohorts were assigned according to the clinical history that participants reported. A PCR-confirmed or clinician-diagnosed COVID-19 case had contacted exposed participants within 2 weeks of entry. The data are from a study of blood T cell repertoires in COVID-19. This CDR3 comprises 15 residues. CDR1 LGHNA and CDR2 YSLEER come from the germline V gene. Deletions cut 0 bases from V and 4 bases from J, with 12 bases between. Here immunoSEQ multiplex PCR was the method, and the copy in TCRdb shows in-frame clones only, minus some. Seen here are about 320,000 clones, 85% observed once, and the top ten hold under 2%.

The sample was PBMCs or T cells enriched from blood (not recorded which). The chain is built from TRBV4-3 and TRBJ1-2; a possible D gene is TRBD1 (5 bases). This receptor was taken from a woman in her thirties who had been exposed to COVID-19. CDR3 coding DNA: TGCGCCAGCAGCCAAGATACGGGGGAGGGCTATGGCTACACCTTC. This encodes CASSQDTGEGYGYTF.